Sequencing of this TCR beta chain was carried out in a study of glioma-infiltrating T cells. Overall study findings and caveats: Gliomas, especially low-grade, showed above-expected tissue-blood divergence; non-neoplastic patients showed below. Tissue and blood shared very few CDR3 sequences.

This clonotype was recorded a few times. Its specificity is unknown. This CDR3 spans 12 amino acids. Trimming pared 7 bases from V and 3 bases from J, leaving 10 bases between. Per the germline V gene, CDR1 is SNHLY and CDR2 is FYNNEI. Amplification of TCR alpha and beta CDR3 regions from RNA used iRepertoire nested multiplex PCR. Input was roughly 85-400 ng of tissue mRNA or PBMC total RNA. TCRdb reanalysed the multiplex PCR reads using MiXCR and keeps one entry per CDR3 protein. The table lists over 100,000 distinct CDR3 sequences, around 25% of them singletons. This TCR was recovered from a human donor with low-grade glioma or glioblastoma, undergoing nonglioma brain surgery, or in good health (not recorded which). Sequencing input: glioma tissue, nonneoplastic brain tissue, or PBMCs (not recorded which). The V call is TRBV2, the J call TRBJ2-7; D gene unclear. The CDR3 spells CASKPEYYEQYF. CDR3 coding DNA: TGTGCCAGCAAACCGGAGTACTACGAGCAGTACTTC.